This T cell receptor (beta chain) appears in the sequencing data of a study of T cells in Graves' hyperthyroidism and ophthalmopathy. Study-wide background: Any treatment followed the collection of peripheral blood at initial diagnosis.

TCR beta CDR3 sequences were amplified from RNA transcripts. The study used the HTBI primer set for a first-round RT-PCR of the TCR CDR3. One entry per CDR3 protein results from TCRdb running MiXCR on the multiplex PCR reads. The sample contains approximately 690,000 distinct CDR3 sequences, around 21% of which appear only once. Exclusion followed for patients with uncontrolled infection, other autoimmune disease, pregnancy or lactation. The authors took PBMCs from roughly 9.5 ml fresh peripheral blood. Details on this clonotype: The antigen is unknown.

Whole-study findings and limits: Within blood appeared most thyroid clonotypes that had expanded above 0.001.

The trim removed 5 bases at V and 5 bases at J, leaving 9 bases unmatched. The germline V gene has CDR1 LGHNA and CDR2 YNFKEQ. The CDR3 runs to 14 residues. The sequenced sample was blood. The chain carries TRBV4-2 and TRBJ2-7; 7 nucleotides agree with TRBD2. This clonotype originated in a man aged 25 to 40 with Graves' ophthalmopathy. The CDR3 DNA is TGTGCCAGCAGCGCGGGTCCGGGGGGAAACGAGCAGTACTTC. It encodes CASSAGPGGNEQYF.